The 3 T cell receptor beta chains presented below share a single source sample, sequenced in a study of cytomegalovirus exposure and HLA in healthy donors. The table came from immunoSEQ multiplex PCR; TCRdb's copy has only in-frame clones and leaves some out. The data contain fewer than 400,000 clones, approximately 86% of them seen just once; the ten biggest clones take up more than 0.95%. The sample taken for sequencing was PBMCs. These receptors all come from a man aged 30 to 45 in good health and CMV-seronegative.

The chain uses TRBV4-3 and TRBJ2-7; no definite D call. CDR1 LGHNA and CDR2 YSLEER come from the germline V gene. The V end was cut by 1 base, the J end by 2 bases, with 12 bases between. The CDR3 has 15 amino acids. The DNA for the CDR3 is TGCGCCAGCAGCCAAGTTCACTCAACCACCTACGAGCAGTACTTC. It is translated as CASSQVHSTTYEQYF.

CDR3 in amino acids: CASSLRLAGGDEQYF. The CDR3, as DNA: TGTGCCAGCAGCTTACGACTAGCGGGGGGGGACGAGCAGTACTTC. The chain is built from TRBV5-4 and TRBJ2-7; 14 positions match TRBD2. V shed 2 bases and J 5 bases; nucleotides not matched to a gene: 3. The CDR3 consists of 15 residues. Germline values: CDR1 SGHNT, CDR2 YYREEE (reference sequence).

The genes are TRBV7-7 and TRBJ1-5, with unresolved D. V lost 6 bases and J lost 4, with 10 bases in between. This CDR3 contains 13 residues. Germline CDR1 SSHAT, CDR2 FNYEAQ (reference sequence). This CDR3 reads CASSLGLNQPQHF. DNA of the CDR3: TGTGCCAGCAGTCTGGGCCTTAATCAGCCCCAGCATTTT.